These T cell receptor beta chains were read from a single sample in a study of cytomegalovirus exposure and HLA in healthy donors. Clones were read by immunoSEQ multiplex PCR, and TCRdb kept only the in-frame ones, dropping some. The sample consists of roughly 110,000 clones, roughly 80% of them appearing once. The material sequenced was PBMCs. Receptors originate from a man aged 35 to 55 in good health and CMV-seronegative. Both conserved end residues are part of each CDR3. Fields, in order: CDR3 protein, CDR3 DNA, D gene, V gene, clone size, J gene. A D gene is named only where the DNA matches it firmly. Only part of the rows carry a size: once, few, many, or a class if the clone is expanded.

CDR3: CSVEVFSGAKEAFF
DNA: TGCAGCGTTGAGGTTTTTTCTGGGGCGAAAGAAGCTTTCTTT
D: .
V: TRBV29-1
size: .
J: TRBJ1-1

CDR3: CASSITAGSVSGANVLTF
DNA: TGTGCCAGTAGTATAACGGCGGGGTCTGTCTCTGGGGCCAACGTCCTGACTTTC
D: .
V: TRBV19
size: .
J: TRBJ2-6

CDR3: CASSPRTGGFYGYTF
DNA: TGTGCCAGCAGTCCGCGGACAGGGGGATTCTATGGCTACACCTTC
D: TRBD1
V: TRBV6-5
size: .
J: TRBJ1-2

CDR3: CASSEGTGYGYTF
DNA: TGTGCCAGCAGTGAAGGTACAGGGTACGGCTACACCTTC
D: .
V: TRBV25-1
size: .
J: TRBJ1-2

CDR3: CASTPGTDLSTQYF
DNA: TGTGCCAGCACCCCTGGGACAGATCTCTCAACCCAGTACTTC
D: TRBD1
V: TRBV6-6
size: .
J: TRBJ2-5

CDR3: CASSESLTGSTEAFF
DNA: TGCGCCAGCAGTGAGTCCCTGACAGGGTCCACTGAAGCTTTCTTT
D: TRBD1
V: TRBV10-2
size: .
J: TRBJ1-1

CDR3: CASSPSHNQPQHF
DNA: TGTGCCAGCTCACCTTCACATAATCAGCCCCAGCATTTT
D: .
V: TRBV18
size: .
J: TRBJ1-5

CDR3: CASSMNVVWAGYTF
DNA: TGTGCCAGTAGTATGAATGTGGTGTGGGCTGGCTACACCTTC
D: .
V: TRBV19
size: .
J: TRBJ1-2

CDR3: CASSRSGEGGETQYF
DNA: TGTGCCAGCAGTCGGAGCGGGGAGGGGGGAGAGACCCAGTACTTC
D: .
V: TRBV6-5
size: .
J: TRBJ2-5

CDR3: CASSLALARNEQYF
DNA: TGCGCCAGCAGCTTGGCTCTAGCTCGGAACGAGCAGTACTTC
D: .
V: TRBV5-1
size: .
J: TRBJ2-7

CDR3: CASSLGQGVQETQYF
DNA: TGTGCCAGCAGCTTGGGACAGGGGGTCCAAGAGACCCAGTACTTC
D: TRBD1
V: TRBV5-4
size: .
J: TRBJ2-5

CDR3: CASSLTPTINEKLFF
DNA: TGCGCCAGCAGCCTGACTCCGACGATTAATGAAAAACTGTTTTTT
D: .
V: TRBV4-1
size: few
J: TRBJ1-4

CDR3: CASIRGFDGRYEQYF
DNA: TGTGCCAGCATTCGGGGGTTCGACGGACGCTACGAGCAGTACTTC
D: .
V: TRBV2
size: .
J: TRBJ2-7

CDR3: CASSWSQTGARYEQYF
DNA: TGTGCCAGCAGTTGGAGTCAGACAGGGGCCAGGTACGAGCAGTACTTC
D: TRBD1
V: TRBV27
size: .
J: TRBJ2-7

CDR3: CASSEGTSRGNEQFF
DNA: TGTGCCAGCAGTGAAGGTACTAGTAGAGGGAATGAGCAGTTCTTC
D: .
V: TRBV2
size: .
J: TRBJ2-1

CDR3: CASSKSSGGYSEQFF
DNA: TGTGCCAGTAGTAAGTCTAGCGGGGGGTATAGTGAGCAGTTCTTC
D: TRBD2
V: TRBV19
size: .
J: TRBJ2-1